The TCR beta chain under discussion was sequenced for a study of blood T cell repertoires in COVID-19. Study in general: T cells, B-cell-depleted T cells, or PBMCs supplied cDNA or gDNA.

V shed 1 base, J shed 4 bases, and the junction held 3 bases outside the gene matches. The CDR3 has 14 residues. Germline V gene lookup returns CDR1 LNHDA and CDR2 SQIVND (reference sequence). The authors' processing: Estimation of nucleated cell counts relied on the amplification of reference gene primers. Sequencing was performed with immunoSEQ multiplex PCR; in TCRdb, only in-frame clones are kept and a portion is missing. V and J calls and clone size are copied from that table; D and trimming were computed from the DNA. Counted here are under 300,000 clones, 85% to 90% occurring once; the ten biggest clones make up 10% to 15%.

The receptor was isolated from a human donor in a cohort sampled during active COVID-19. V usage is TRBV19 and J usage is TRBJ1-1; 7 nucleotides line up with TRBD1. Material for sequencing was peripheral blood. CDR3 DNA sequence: TGTGCCAGTAGTATAGTACAGGGGATCACTGAAGCTTTCTTT. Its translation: CASSIVQGITEAFF.